These T cell receptor beta chains were read from a single sample in a study of radiotherapy plus CTLA-4 blockade in lung cancer. The repertoire was sequenced with immunoSEQ multiplex PCR; TCRdb's copy has only in-frame clones and lacks some. The sample records over 80,000 clones, 80% to 85% being singletons. Sequences were derived from peripheral blood, sampled from a patient treated with radiotherapy plus ipilimumab. These receptors were collected from a human donor with non-small cell lung cancer who had stable disease on radiotherapy plus ipilimumab. CDR3s include the opening cysteine and the closing phenylalanine or tryptophan. The D gene is left open where the match is weak. Rows may omit the clone size; those that give it use once, few, many or a size class.

clone size,D gene,V gene,J gene,CDR3 DNA,CDR3 protein
-,-,TRBV20-1,TRBJ1-1,TGCAGTGCTGGACCAGGCACTGAAGCTTTCTTT,CSAGPGTEAFF
-,TRBD1,TRBV29-1,TRBJ2-1,TGCAGCTCGTGGGACAGGGGGCGCCGCAATGAGCAGTTCTTC,CSSWDRGRRNEQFF
-,TRBD1,TRBV6-8,TRBJ1-1,TGTGCCAGCAGTTCCATGGGACAGGGGATGGGCACTGAAGCTTTCTTT,CASSSMGQGMGTEAFF
-,TRBD1,TRBV7-6,TRBJ1-2,TGTGCCAGCAGCTTATCTTTGAGACAGGGGCTCTCAGGCTACACCTTC,CASSLSLRQGLSGYTF
-,TRBD2,TRBV5-6,TRBJ2-1,TGTGCCAGCAGCTCGGGACTAGCGGCCTACAATGAGCAGTTCTTC,CASSSGLAAYNEQFF
-,TRBD2,TRBV2,TRBJ2-5,TGTGCCAGCAGTGAAAGGCTAGCGGGAGGGACCCAGTACTTC,CASSERLAGGTQYF
-,-,TRBV2,TRBJ2-6,TGTGCCAGCAGTGACTGGGACGCTGGGGCCAACGTCCTGACTTTC,CASSDWDAGANVLTF
-,TRBD2,TRBV7-2,TRBJ2-1,TGTGCCAGCAGCCCTCCGGGACTAGCGGGTGGGAATGAGCAGTTCTTC,CASSPPGLAGGNEQFF
few,-,TRBV7-3,TRBJ1-2,TGTGCCAGCAGCTCACGGGTCGGGGGCTATGGCTACACCTTC,CASSSRVGGYGYTF
-,TRBD1,TRBV28,TRBJ1-5,TGTGCCAGCAGTCCTCCGGGACAGGGTTCCAATCAGCCCCAGCATTTT,CASSPPGQGSNQPQHF
-,-,TRBV7-9,TRBJ2-1,TGTGCCAGCAGCTTAGCGCAGGGCCACAATGAGCAGTTCTTC,CASSLAQGHNEQFF
-,-,TRBV29-1,TRBJ1-1,TGCAGCGTCCGTTTTGGGGGGACAGAAGCTTTCTTT,CSVRFGGTEAFF
-,-,TRBV27,TRBJ2-6,TGTGCCAGCACCAACGGAGGCAGCTCTGGGGCCAACGTCCTGACTTTC,CASTNGGSSGANVLTF
once,-,TRBV28,TRBJ1-2,TGTGCCAGCAGTCCTCAGAGATGGAACTATGGCTACACCTTC,CASSPQRWNYGYTF
-,-,TRBV7-3,TRBJ2-2,TGTGCCAGCAGCTTATCCCCGAGGACCGGGGAGCTGTTTTTT,CASSLSPRTGELFF
once,TRBD2,TRBV27,TRBJ2-2,TGTGCCAGCAGTTTATCCGGGAGGGCCTTAGGAACCGGGGAGCTGTTTTTT,CASSLSGRALGTGELFF
-,-,TRBV19,TRBJ2-1,TGTGCCAGTAGTATAAGGCAGGGGCAAGGGAATGAGCAGTTCTTC,CASSIRQGQGNEQFF
-,TRBD1,TRBV30,TRBJ2-7,TGTGCCTGGAGGCACCAGGGGGCTCGGGAGCAGTACTTC,CAWRHQGAREQYF
-,TRBD2,TRBV6-4,TRBJ2-1,TGTGCCAGCAGTGACAATCTAGCGGGGCCAAGGAATGAGCAGTTCTTC,CASSDNLAGPRNEQFF
-,TRBD1,TRBV5-1,TRBJ1-2,TGCGCCAGCAGCTTGGCCGGGACAGGGGTTGGCTACACCTTC,CASSLAGTGVGYTF
-,-,TRBV9,TRBJ2-7,TGTGCCAGCAGCGTAGAACAGGCTACCCGCGAGCAGTACTTC,CASSVEQATREQYF
-,TRBD1,TRBV11-3,TRBJ2-7,TGTGCCAGCAGCTTAGGGGAAGGGACAGACGGCCGGCAGTACTTC,CASSLGEGTDGRQYF
-,-,TRBV9,TRBJ1-2,TGTGCCAGCAGCGTAGCTATCCCGGGGTCGGGTGGCTACACCTTC,CASSVAIPGSGGYTF
-,-,TRBV11-2,TRBJ1-2,TGTGCCAGCAGCAAACGTGTCTTTATGACGGCCGCCGGCTATGGCTACACCTTC,CASSKRVFMTAAGYGYTF
-,-,TRBV6-5,TRBJ2-4,TGTACCAGCAGCAACGCCGGGTTAGCCAAAAACATTCAGTACTTC,CTSSNAGLAKNIQYF
-,-,TRBV4-1,TRBJ1-2,TGCGCCAGCAGCCAAGGCGTCAGGGTTGGCTATGGCTACACCTTC,CASSQGVRVGYGYTF
-,-,TRBV18,TRBJ2-2,TGTGCCAGCTTGCGCGGGACAACTTCGAGCGCCGGGGAGCTGTTTTTT,CASLRGTTSSAGELFF
once,TRBD2,TRBV5-1,TRBJ2-1,TGCGCCAGCAGCTTGGCCGGGACTAGCAATGAGCAGTTCTTC,CASSLAGTSNEQFF
-,-,TRBV29-1,TRBJ2-7,TGCAGCGTGGGGTCGGGGGGCAGCGAGCAGTACTTC,CSVGSGGSEQYF
-,TRBD1,TRBV9,TRBJ2-2,TGTGCCAGCAGCCCCTCCGGACAGGGACAAGTCGGCGGGGAGCTGTTTTTT,CASSPSGQGQVGGELFF
-,-,TRBV5-1,TRBJ1-6,TGCGCCAGCAGCTTGCTGGGGTTAGATAATTCACCCCTCCACTTT,CASSLLGLDNSPLHF
-,-,TRBV5-4,TRBJ2-7,TGTGCCAGCAGCGGGAGAGTGTACGAGCAGTACTTC,CASSGRVYEQYF
-,TRBD2,TRBV9,TRBJ2-3,TGTGCCAGCAGCGTTAGACTAGCCACGGTCGACGATACGCAGTATTTT,CASSVRLATVDDTQYF
-,-,TRBV30,TRBJ1-1,TGTGCCTGGACTAGAACGGACAGATTGAACACTGAAGCTTTCTTT,CAWTRTDRLNTEAFF
-,TRBD1,TRBV9,TRBJ1-4,TGTGCCAGCAGCATACAGGGGGCGAATGAAAAACTGTTTTTT,CASSIQGANEKLFF